Below, 6 T cell receptor beta chains from the same sample are listed, as sequenced in a study of cytomegalovirus exposure and HLA in healthy donors. It was with 60 Vbeta and 13 Jbeta primers that the PCR ran. Here immunoSEQ multiplex PCR was the method, and the copy in TCRdb shows in-frame clones only, minus some. This table holds 180,000 or so clones, roughly 80% found once. The sequencing sample was made of PBMCs. All receptors derive from a woman aged 18 to 35 in good health and CMV-seropositive.

V gene TRBV18 combines with J gene TRBJ2-3; D not certain. The CDR3 is 13 amino acids. Germline loops: CDR1 KGHSH, CDR2 LQKENI. The V gene lost 2 bases and the J gene lost 6 bases, with 9 bases spanning the gap. The DNA of the CDR3 is TGTGCCAGCTCACCATGGTACCAGGATACGCAGTATTTT. Protein sequence: CASSPWYQDTQYF.

This clone is a singleton in its sample. DNA of the CDR3: TGTGCCAGCGGGATCGGGACAGGGGACTCCTACGAGCAGTACTTC. Its translation is CASGIGTGDSYEQYF. The chain links TRBV6-1 to TRBJ2-7, with 10 bases identical to TRBD1. The CDR3 has 15 amino acids. Trimming cost V 8 bases and J 0 bases; bases outside gene matches: 7. CDR1 and CDR2 from the germline V gene are MNHNS and SASEGT.

This CDR3 reads CSVGIGGGYEQYF. The CDR3 bases are TGCAGCGTTGGGATTGGGGGGGGCTACGAGCAGTACTTC. V gene TRBV29-1 combines with J gene TRBJ2-7; 7 nucleotides align to TRBD2. The CDR3 consists of 13 residues. The trim removed 4 bases at V and 3 bases at J, leaving 6 bases unmatched. Germline V gene sequence: CDR1 SQVTM, CDR2 ANQGSEA.

In this sample, this clone turned up a few times. This chain links TRBV5-1 with TRBJ1-5; the match to TRBD1 covers 8 bases. This CDR3 spans 16 amino acids. The germline CDR1 and CDR2 sequences are SGHRS and YFSETQ. Trimming at V came to 4 bases and at J to 3 bases, leaving 9 bases not matched to a gene. CDR3: CASSAGTGVDNQPQHF. Written as DNA, the CDR3 is TGCGCCAGCAGCGCCGGGACAGGCGTCGACAATCAGCCCCAGCATTTT.

The chain couples TRBV4-2 to TRBJ2-7; maybe TRBD2 (5 bases). The germline V gene has CDR1 LGHNA and CDR2 YNFKEQ. The CDR3 runs 14 residues. Trimming removed 0 bases from V and 0 bases from J, with 6 bases in between. The CDR3 DNA is TGTGCCAGCAGCCAAGATGGACTCTCCTACGAGCAGTACTTC. This translates into CASSQDGLSYEQYF.

The J gene is TRBJ1-1, the V gene TRBV2, with D possibly matching TRBD1 (6 bases). This CDR3 has 15 residues. CDR1 and CDR2 (germline): SNHLY, FYNNEI. Trimming cost V 7 bases and J 5 bases, with 20 bases left between them. CDR3 in DNA: TGTGCCAGCACCTATACTACAGGGTGGGGGACTGAAGCTTTCTTT. Protein: CASTYTTGWGTEAFF.